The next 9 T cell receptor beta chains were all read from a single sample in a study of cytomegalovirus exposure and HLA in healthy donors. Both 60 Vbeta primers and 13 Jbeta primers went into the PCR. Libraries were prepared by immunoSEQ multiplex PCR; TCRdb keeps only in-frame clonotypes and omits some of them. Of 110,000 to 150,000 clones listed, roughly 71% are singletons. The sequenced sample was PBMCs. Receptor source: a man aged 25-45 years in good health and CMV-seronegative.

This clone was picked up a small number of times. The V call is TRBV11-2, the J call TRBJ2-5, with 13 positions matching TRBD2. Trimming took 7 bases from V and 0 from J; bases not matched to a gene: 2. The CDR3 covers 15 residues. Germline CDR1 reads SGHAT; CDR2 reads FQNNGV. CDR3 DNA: TGTGCCAGCATACTAGCGGGGGGGAACCAAGAGACCCAGTACTTC. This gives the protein CASILAGGNQETQYF.

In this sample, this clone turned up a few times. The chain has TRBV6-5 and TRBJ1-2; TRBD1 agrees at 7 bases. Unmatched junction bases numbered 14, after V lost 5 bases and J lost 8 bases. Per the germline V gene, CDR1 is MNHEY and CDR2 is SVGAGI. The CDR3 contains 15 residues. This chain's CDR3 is CASSPRQGGRTGYTF. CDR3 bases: TGTGCCAGCAGTCCTCGACAGGGAGGTCGTACGGGCTACACCTTC.

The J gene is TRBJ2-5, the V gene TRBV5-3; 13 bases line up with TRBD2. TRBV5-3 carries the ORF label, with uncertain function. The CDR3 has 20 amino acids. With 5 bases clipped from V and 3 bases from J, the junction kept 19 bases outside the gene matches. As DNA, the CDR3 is TGTGCCAGAAGTAGGGGGCGGGGCGGACCCGGGACTAGCGGGAAAGAGACCCAGTACTTC. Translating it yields CARSRGRGGPGTSGKETQYF.

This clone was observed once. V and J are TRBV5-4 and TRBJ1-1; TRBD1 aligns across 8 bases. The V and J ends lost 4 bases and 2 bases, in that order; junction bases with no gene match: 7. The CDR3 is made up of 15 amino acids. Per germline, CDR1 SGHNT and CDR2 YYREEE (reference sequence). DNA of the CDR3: TGTGCCAGCAGCCTGTACAGGGGGAGAAACACTGAAGCTTTCTTT. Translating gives CASSLYRGRNTEAFF.

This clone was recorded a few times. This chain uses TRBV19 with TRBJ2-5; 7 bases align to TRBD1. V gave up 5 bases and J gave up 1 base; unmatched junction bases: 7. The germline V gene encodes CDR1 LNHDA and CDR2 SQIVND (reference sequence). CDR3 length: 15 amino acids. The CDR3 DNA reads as TGTGCCAGTAGTCCCGGGACAGCCACCCAAGAGACCCAGTACTTC. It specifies CASSPGTATQETQYF. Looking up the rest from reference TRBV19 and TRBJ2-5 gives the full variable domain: DGGITQSPKYLFRKEGQNVTLSCEQNLNHDAMYWYRQDPGQGLRLIYYSQIVNDFQKGDIAEGYSVSREKKESFPLTVTSAQKNPTAFYLCASSPGTATQETQYFGPGTRLLVL.

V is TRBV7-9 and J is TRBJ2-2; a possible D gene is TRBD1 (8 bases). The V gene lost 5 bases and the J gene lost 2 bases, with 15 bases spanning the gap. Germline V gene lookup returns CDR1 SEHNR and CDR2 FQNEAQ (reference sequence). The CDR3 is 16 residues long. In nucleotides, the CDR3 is TGTGCCAGCAGCCACAGGGGGGGGGCTAACACCGGGGAGCTGTTTTTT. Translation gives CASSHRGGANTGELFF. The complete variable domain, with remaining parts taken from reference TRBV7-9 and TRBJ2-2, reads DTGVSQNPRHKITKRGQNVTFRCDPISEHNRLYWYRQTLGQGPEFLTYFQNEAQLEKSRLLSDRFSAERPKGSFSTLEIQRTEQGDSAMYLCASSHRGGANTGELFFGEGSRLTVL.

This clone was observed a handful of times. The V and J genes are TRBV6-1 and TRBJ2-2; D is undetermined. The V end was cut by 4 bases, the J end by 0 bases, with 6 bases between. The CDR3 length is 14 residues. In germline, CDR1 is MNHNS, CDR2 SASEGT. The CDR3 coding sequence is TGTGCCAGCAGTGTCTTAACGAACACCGGGGAGCTGTTTTTT. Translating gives CASSVLTNTGELFF.

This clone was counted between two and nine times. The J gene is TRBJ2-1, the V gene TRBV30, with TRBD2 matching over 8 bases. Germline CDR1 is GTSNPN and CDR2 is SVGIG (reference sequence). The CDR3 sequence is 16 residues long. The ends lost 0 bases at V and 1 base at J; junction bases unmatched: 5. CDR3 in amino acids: CAWSVSGGVSYNEQFF. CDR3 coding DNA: TGTGCCTGGAGTGTAAGCGGGGGCGTATCCTACAATGAGCAGTTCTTC. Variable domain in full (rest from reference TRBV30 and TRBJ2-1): SQTIHQWPATLVQPVGSPLSLECTVEGTSNPNLYWYRQAAGRGLQLLFYSVGIGQISSEVPQNLSASRPQDRQFILSSKKLLLSDSGFYLCAWSVSGGVSYNEQFFGPGTRLTVL.

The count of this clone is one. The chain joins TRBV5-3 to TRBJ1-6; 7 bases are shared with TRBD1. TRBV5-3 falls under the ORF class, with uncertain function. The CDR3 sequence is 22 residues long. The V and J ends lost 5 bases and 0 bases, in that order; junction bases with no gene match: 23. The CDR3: CARRAGDSFYIKSSSYNSPLHF. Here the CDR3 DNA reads TGTGCCAGAAGGGCTGGGGACAGTTTTTACATAAAAAGCAGCTCCTATAATTCACCCCTCCACTTT.